Listed here are 29 T cell receptor beta chains from one sample, sequenced in a study of vaccination and CD4 T cells after COVID-19. Each CDR3 protein gets one entry after TCRdb re-called the PCR reads with MiXCR. The sample comprises around 37,000 distinct CDR3 sequences, under 45% of which are singletons, and about 5.3% rests with the top ten. This sample's time point: late sampling 161 to 241 days after vaccination in a few convalescent patients. The sample consisted of CD4+ T cells from blood, taken about 7 months after SARS-CoV-2 vaccination. The receptors come from a human donor who had recovered from COVID-19.

This clonotype came up a few times. The chain employs TRBV7-3 and TRBJ2-1, with 9 bases fitting TRBD2. Germline V gene sequence: CDR1 SGHTA, CDR2 FQGTGA. V shed 1 base and J 5 bases; nucleotides not matched to a gene: 6. This CDR3 region has 16 residues. CDR3 in DNA: TGTGCCAGCAGCTTAATCCCTAGCGGGATACACAATGAGCAGTTCTTC. It is translated as CASSLIPSGIHNEQFF.

The V call is TRBV5-4, the J call TRBJ1-2; 8 bases map to TRBD1. Looked up from germline, CDR1 is SGHNT and CDR2 is YYREEE (reference sequence). V was pared by 6 bases and J by 6 bases, with 10 bases of the junction left unmatched. CDR3 length equals 14 residues. The CDR3 DNA sequence: TGTGCCAGCACCTGGGACAGGACTCCCCATGGCTACACCTTC. It encodes CASTWDRTPHGYTF.

This sequence joins TRBV6-4 and TRBJ2-7; 12 nucleotides match TRBD2. Germline V gene lookup returns CDR1 MRHNA and CDR2 SNTAGT. V lost 10 bases, J lost 1 base, and 23 bases stayed unmatched. This CDR3 is built from 20 residues. As DNA, the CDR3 is TGTGCCACCCCTGCGTCTAGCGGGAGGGCCCGGCGAGGCCCATCCTACGAGCAGTACTTC. Translation: CATPASSGRARRGPSYEQYF.

The chain links TRBV4-3 to TRBJ2-3, with unresolved D. The germline V gene has CDR1 LGHNA and CDR2 YSLEER. This CDR3 contains 13 residues. The V end lost 1 base, the J end lost 2 bases, and 4 bases lay between the germline ends. CDR3 protein: CASSQGVTDTQYF. The CDR3 region has the DNA TGCGCCAGCAGCCAAGGGGTCACAGATACGCAGTATTTT.

This chain uses TRBV27 with TRBJ2-5; D is perhaps TRBD1 or TRBD2 (5 bases each). V shed 3 bases and J shed 1 base, with 9 bases lying between them. CDR1 is MNHEY and CDR2 is SMNVEV in the germline V gene (reference sequence). The CDR3 spans 14 residues. The CDR3: CASSFWGPQETQYF. The CDR3 DNA follows: TGTGCCAGCAGTTTTTGGGGACCCCAAGAGACCCAGTACTTC.

This clonotype was seen a few times. The chain recombines TRBV7-2 with TRBJ2-5; TRBD2 matches 7 bases. Losses at the gene ends were 0 bases for V and 4 bases for J; bases not matched to a gene: 2. CDR1 and CDR2 (germline): SGHTA, FQGNSA. The CDR3 is 14 amino acids. Here the CDR3 DNA reads TGTGCCAGCAGCTTAGCGGGGAGGGGAGAGACCCAGTACTTC. It is translated as CASSLAGRGETQYF.

The chain recombines TRBV20-1 with TRBJ2-7; weak D call: TRBD2 (6 bases). Trimming shortened V by 4 bases and J by 4 bases, and 17 bases separated the two germline ends. The CDR3 runs to 14 residues. The germline V gene encodes CDR1 DFQATT and CDR2 SNEGSKA (reference sequence). The CDR3 reads CSATSSVDLYEQYF. As DNA, the CDR3 is TGCAGTGCTACCTCTAGCGTCGACCTATACGAGCAGTACTTC.

This clonotype was detected only a few times. As DNA, the CDR3 is TGCAGTGCTAGGAGGACAGGGAAATACGAGCAGTACTTC. It yields the protein CSARRTGKYEQYF. The chain has TRBV20-1 and TRBJ2-7; 8 nucleotides align to TRBD1. CDR1 and CDR2 from the germline V gene are DFQATT and SNEGSKA (reference sequence). The V and J ends lost 3 bases and 4 bases, in that order; junction bases with no gene match: 5. The CDR3 sequence is 13 residues long.

This chain's CDR3 is CSGSSLRGSRETQYF. CDR3 bases: TGCAGTGGGTCGTCCCTGCGCGGGAGCAGGGAGACCCAGTACTTC. The J gene is TRBJ2-5, the V gene TRBV20-1; TRBD2 aligns across 7 bases. There are 15 residues in the CDR3. Germline loops: CDR1 DFQATT, CDR2 SNEGSKA (reference sequence). After removal of 7 bases from V and 5 bases from J, the junction contained 16 bases not matched to a gene.

The chain combines TRBV24-1 with TRBJ2-2, with 11 bases lining up with TRBD1. Germline lookup yields CDR1 KGHDR and CDR2 SFDVKD. This CDR3 comprises 16 residues. Unmatched junction bases numbered 3, after V lost 7 bases and J lost 0 bases. The CDR3 sequence: CATSGGQGANTGELFF. CDR3 bases: TGTGCCACCAGCGGGGGACAGGGGGCGAACACCGGGGAGCTGTTTTTT.

The chain recombines TRBV5-4 with TRBJ2-5, with a weak D call TRBD1 (5 bases). Germline V CDR1 and CDR2: SGHNT, YYREEE (reference sequence). V was shortened by 2 bases and J by 5 bases, with 16 bases between the two germline ends. This CDR3 is built from 15 residues. Here the CDR3 reads CASSFSAGRGETQYF. The CDR3 DNA sequence: TGTGCCAGCAGCTTCTCCGCAGGGCGTGGGGAGACCCAGTACTTC. The full variable domain, its missing parts supplied by reference TRBV5-4 and TRBJ2-5, is ETGVTQSPTHLIKTRGQQVTLRCSSQSGHNTVSWYQQALGQGPQFIFQYYREEENGRGNFPPRFSGLQFPNYSSELNVNALELDDSALYLCASSFSAGRGETQYFGPGTRLLVL.

The V and J genes are TRBV7-9 and TRBJ2-2, with 7 nucleotides matching TRBD2. The V segment lost 5 bases and the J segment 5 bases; nucleotides outside the gene matches: 14. Germline V gene sequence: CDR1 SEHNR, CDR2 FQNEAQ (reference sequence). The length of the CDR3 is 17 residues. DNA of the CDR3: TGTGCCAGCAGCCCGGGTTCGACGGGAGGAGGGACCGGGGAGCTGTTTTTT. Translating it yields CASSPGSTGGGTGELFF.

This clonotype was detected only once. The V gene is TRBV20-1, the J gene TRBJ2-7, with 11 bases aligning to TRBD2. Germline lookup yields CDR1 DFQATT and CDR2 SNEGSKA (reference sequence). V was pared by 5 bases and J by 0 bases, with 6 bases of the junction left unmatched. The length of the CDR3 is 15 residues. The CDR3 coding sequence is TGCAGTGCTGCCCTTGGGACTAGCGGCTCCTACGAGCAGTACTTC. Its protein is CSAALGTSGSYEQYF.

The rearrangement uses TRBV28 and TRBJ2-1, with D unclear. This CDR3 comprises 12 residues. CDR1 and CDR2 from the germline V gene are MDHEN and SYDVKM. Trimming shortened V by 3 bases and J by 7 bases, and 7 bases separated the two germline ends. The CDR3 spells CASSFEWNEQFF. The CDR3 nucleotides are TGTGCCAGCAGTTTCGAGTGGAATGAGCAGTTCTTC. The full variable domain, its missing parts supplied by reference TRBV28 and TRBJ2-1, is DVKVTQSSRYLVKRTGEKVFLECVQDMDHENMFWYRQDPGLGLRLIYFSYDVKMKEKGDIPEGYSVSREKKERFSLILESASTNQTSMYLCASSFEWNEQFFGPGTRLTVL.

J is TRBJ2-7 and V is TRBV7-9; D is tentatively TRBD1 or TRBD2 (5 bases each). Germline loops: CDR1 SEHNR, CDR2 FQNEAQ (reference sequence). Trimming removed 5 bases at V and 4 bases at J, with 21 bases between. The CDR3 length is 16 residues. The CDR3 is CASSHHSGTSSYEQYF. CDR3 coding DNA: TGTGCCAGCAGCCATCATTCCGGGACCAGTTCGTACGAGCAGTACTTC.

J is TRBJ2-5 and V is TRBV2, with TRBD2 as a possible D gene (6 bases). The CDR3 totals 16 residues. Germline V lookup: CDR1 SNHLY, CDR2 FYNNEI. V was shortened by 4 bases and J by 2 bases, with 17 bases between the two germline ends. The CDR3 nucleotides are TGTGCCAGCAGTGGACGGCTATCCGGAGGGCAAGAGACCCAGTACTTC. This sequence encodes CASSGRLSGGQETQYF.

The rearrangement links TRBV20-1 to TRBJ1-6; no reliable D call. The CDR3 contains 13 residues. Germline lookup yields CDR1 DFQATT and CDR2 SNEGSKA (reference sequence). With 6 bases removed from V and 5 bases from J, the gap between germline ends came to 11 bases. The CDR3 DNA reads as TGCAGTGCGGGTGGGCAGAATAATTCACCCCTCCACTTT. Protein sequence: CSAGGQNNSPLHF.

This clonotype was seen more than once but under ten times. The V and J genes are TRBV7-9 and TRBJ2-5; the match to TRBD2 covers 13 bases. The V gene end was trimmed by 4 bases and the J gene end by 4 bases; junction bases not matched to a gene: 6. In germline, CDR1 is SEHNR, CDR2 FQNEAQ (reference sequence). The length of the CDR3 is 16 residues. CDR3 DNA sequence: TGTGCCAGCAGCTCCTGGACTAGCGGGAGTCGAGAGACCCAGTACTTC. Its protein product is CASSSWTSGSRETQYF.

A few counts support this clonotype. The chain carries TRBV11-2 and TRBJ1-2; no clear D. The germline V gene encodes CDR1 SGHAT and CDR2 FQNNGV. The CDR3 runs 12 residues. Trimming took off 5 bases at V and 6 bases at J, with 10 bases between the two ends. The CDR3 bases are TGTGCCAGCAGCGAAACAGCCGATGGCTACACCTTC. It codes for CASSETADGYTF. The entire variable domain, with the rest obtained from reference TRBV11-2 and TRBJ1-2, is as follows: EAGVAQSPRYKIIEKRQSVAFWCNPISGHATLYWYQQILGQGPKLLIQFQNNGVVDDSQLPKDRFSAERLKGVDSTLKIQPAKLEDSAVYLCASSETADGYTFGSGTRLTVV.

The rearrangement joins TRBV6-1 to TRBJ2-1; TRBD1 agrees at 10 bases. Germline values: CDR1 MNHNS, CDR2 SASEGT. J lost 0 bases, V lost 7 bases, and 9 bases had no gene match. The CDR3 covers 17 residues. The CDR3 bases are TGTGCCAGCAAGGGACAGGGGTCGACTAGCTCCTACAATGAGCAGTTCTTC. It codes for CASKGQGSTSSYNEQFF.

The V gene is TRBV10-2, the J gene TRBJ2-1, with 11 nucleotides matching TRBD2. V was pared by 8 bases and J by 7 bases, with 10 bases of the junction left unmatched. Germline V gene lookup returns CDR1 WSHSY and CDR2 SAAADI. This CDR3 contains 15 residues. The CDR3 sequence is CASLGTSGSGNEQFF. DNA of the CDR3: TGCGCCAGCTTAGGTACTAGCGGGAGTGGGAATGAGCAGTTCTTC.

This sequence joins TRBV5-6 and TRBJ1-5; a weak D match, TRBD1 (6 bases). V was cut by 2 bases and J by 5 bases, with 20 bases left in between. There are 17 residues in the CDR3. Germline CDR1 is SGHDT and CDR2 is YYEEEE. In DNA form, the CDR3 reads TGTGCCAGCAGCTTATACAGGGCTGGCCACCAAGATCAGCCCCAGCATTTT. Translation gives CASSLYRAGHQDQPQHF.

With regard to this clonotype: A much larger clone lies a single base off, so this may be a read error. As the CDR3 is not closed by the conserved phenylalanine or tryptophan, this likely results from a read error. The DNA is left out, because the CDR3 cannot be placed on it with certainty; the CDR3 is given as TCRdb lists it. The chain combines TRBV12-1 with TRBJ2-1; TRBD1, the table's D call, lacks a check against the DNA. TRBV12-1 corresponds to a pseudogene. Including both end residues, the CDR3 is 12 amino acids long. CDR3: CASRQGYNEQFS.

The chain employs TRBV6-2 or TRBV6-3 and TRBJ2-1; D is uncertain. V was shortened by 2 bases and J by 4 bases, with 3 bases between the two germline ends. This CDR3 has 12 amino acids. Germline loops: CDR1 MNHEY, CDR2 SVGEGT. This chain's CDR3 is CASSYGYNEQFF. The CDR3 DNA reads TGTGCCAGCAGTTACGGTTACAATGAGCAGTTCTTC.

This clonotype was counted only a few times. The chain is built from TRBV28 and TRBJ1-5; the D gene is possibly TRBD1 (5 bases). Trimming took off 4 bases at V and 2 bases at J, with 9 bases between the two ends. The CDR3 runs to 14 residues. Germline lookup yields CDR1 MDHEN and CDR2 SYDVKM. The CDR3 sequence is CASSWGRRNQPQHF. The CDR3 DNA reads as TGTGCCAGCAGTTGGGGACGGCGCAATCAGCCCCAGCATTTT.

The J gene is TRBJ2-2, the V gene TRBV6-1; D gene unclear. This CDR3 has 15 amino acids. V lost 4 bases and J lost 0, with 9 bases in between. Germline CDR1 MNHNS, CDR2 SASEGT. In DNA form, the CDR3 reads TGTGCCAGCAGTGTCATTATTCCGAACACCGGGGAGCTGTTTTTT. It codes for CASSVIIPNTGELFF.

A few counts support this clonotype. The chain uses TRBV4-2 and TRBJ2-3, with TRBD1 matching over 10 bases. CDR3 length: 19 amino acids. The germline gives CDR1 LGHNA, CDR2 YNFKEQ. V dropped 3 bases and J dropped 5; count of bases not matched to a gene: 17. The CDR3 sequence: CASSQEARGGTGARDTQYF. CDR3 nucleotide sequence: TGTGCCAGCAGCCAGGAGGCTCGAGGCGGGACAGGGGCTCGAGATACGCAGTATTTT.

There are a few counts of this clonotype. The V and J genes are TRBV28 and TRBJ1-2; 7 bases are shared with TRBD1. This CDR3 has 11 amino acids. CDR1 is MDHEN and CDR2 is SYDVKM in the germline V gene. The CDR3 spells CALSTGSGYTF. Written as DNA, the CDR3 is TGTGCGCTATCGACAGGGTCTGGCTACACCTTC.

The chain recombines TRBV5-4 with TRBJ2-7; possible D gene TRBD2, 6 bases. The V and J ends lost 6 bases and 7 bases respectively, with 20 bases between them. This CDR3 contains 14 residues. CDR1 is SGHNT, CDR2 YYREEE, per germline (reference sequence). This chain's CDR3 is CASTLRGKSWEQYF. CDR3 DNA: TGTGCCAGCACCCTTCGGGGGAAATCTTGGGAGCAGTACTTC.